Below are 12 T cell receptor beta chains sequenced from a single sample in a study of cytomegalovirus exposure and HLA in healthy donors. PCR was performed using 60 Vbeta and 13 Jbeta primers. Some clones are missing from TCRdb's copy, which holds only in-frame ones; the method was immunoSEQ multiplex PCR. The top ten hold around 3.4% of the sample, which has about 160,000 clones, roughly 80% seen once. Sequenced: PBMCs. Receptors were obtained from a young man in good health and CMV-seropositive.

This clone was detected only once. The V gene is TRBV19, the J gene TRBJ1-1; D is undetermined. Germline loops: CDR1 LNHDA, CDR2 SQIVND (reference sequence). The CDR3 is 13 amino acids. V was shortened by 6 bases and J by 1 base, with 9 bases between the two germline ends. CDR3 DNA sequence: TGTGCCAGTAGGAGGGAGGGGAACACTGAAGCTTTCTTT. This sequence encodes CASRREGNTEAFF.

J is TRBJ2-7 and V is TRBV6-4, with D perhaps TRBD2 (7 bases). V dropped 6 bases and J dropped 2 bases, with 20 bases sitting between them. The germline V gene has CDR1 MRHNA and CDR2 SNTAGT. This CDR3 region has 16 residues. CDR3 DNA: TGTGCCAGCAGCGTATGGGCGGGGGCCTCGGCCTACGAGCAGTACTTC. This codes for CASSVWAGASAYEQYF.

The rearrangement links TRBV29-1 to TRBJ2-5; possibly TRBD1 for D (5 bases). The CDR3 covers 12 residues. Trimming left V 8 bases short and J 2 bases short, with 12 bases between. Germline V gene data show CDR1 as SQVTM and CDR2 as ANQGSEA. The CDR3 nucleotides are TGCAGCACCTCGACAGCTCAAGAGACCCAGTACTTC. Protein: CSTSTAQETQYF.

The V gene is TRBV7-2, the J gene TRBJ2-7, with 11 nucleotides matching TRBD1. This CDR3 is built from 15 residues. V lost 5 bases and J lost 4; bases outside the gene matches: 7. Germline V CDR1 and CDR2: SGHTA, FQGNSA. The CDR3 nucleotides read TGTGCCAGCAGCAACAGCCGGGACAGGGGGTACGAGCAGTACTTC. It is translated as CASSNSRDRGYEQYF.

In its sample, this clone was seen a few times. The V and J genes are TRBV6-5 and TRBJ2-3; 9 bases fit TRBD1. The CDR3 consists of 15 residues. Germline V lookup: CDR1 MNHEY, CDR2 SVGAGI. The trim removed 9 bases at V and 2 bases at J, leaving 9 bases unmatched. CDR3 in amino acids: CASTLRDRVTDTQYF. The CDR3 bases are TGTGCCAGTACGCTCCGGGACAGGGTCACAGATACGCAGTATTTT.

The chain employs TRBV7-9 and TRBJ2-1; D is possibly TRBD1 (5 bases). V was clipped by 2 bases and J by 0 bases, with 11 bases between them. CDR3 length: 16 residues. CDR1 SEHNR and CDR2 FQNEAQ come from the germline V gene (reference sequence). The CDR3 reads CASSLSTASSYNEQFF. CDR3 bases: TGTGCCAGCAGCTTATCGACAGCCAGCTCCTACAATGAGCAGTTCTTC.

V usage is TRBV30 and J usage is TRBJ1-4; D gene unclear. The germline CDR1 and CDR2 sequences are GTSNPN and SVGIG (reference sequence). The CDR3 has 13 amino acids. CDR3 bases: TGTGCTCGGAGCCCGGGAGTAGGTGAAAAACTGTTTTTT. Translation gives CARSPGVGEKLFF.

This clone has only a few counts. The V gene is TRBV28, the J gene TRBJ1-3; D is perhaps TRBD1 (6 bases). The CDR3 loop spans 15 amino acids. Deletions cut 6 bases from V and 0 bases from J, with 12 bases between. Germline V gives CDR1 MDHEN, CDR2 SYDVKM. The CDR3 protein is CASRETGFSGNTIYF. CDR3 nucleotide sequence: TGTGCCAGCAGAGAGACAGGCTTCTCTGGAAACACCATATATTTT.

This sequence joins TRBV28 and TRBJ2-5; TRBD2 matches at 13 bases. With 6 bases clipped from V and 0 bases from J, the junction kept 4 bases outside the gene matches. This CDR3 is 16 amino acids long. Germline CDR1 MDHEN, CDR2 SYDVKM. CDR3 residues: CASSSGTSGDQETQYF. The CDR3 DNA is TGTGCCAGCAGCTCTGGGACTAGCGGGGACCAAGAGACCCAGTACTTC. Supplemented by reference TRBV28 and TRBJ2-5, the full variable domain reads DVKVTQSSRYLVKRTGEKVFLECVQDMDHENMFWYRQDPGLGLRLIYFSYDVKMKEKGDIPEGYSVSREKKERFSLILESASTNQTSMYLCASSSGTSGDQETQYFGPGTRLLVL.

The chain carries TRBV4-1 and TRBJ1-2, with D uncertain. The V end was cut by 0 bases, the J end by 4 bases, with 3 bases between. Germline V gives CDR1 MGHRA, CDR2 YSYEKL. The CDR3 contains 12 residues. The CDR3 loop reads CASSQDGYGYTF. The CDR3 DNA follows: TGCGCCAGCAGCCAAGACGGCTATGGCTACACCTTC.

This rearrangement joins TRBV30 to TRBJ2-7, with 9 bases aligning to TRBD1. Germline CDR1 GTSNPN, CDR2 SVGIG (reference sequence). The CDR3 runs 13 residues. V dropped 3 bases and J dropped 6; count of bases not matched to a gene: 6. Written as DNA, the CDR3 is TGTGCCTGGAGGGGGACAGGGAGGCCCGAGCAGTACTTC. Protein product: CAWRGTGRPEQYF. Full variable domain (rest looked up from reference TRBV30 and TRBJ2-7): SQTIHQWPATLVQPVGSPLSLECTVEGTSNPNLYWYRQAAGRGLQLLFYSVGIGQISSEVPQNLSASRPQDRQFILSSKKLLLSDSGFYLCAWRGTGRPEQYFGPGTRLTVT.

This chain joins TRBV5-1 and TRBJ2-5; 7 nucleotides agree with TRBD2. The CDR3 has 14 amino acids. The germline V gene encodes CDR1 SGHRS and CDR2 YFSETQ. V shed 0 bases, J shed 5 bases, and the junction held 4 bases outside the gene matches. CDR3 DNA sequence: TGCGCCAGCAGCTTGGGTTCCGGGAGGGAGACCCAGTACTTC. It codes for CASSLGSGRETQYF.